Listed below are T cell receptor beta chains from one sample, sequenced in a study of blood T cell repertoires in COVID-19. Repertoires were generated with immunoSEQ multiplex PCR, while TCRdb's copy carries only in-frame clones and drops some. Of 150,000 to 200,000 clones listed, approximately 91% were seen once; the top ten hold approximately 0.8%. The sample was PBMCs or T cells enriched from blood (not recorded which). Source of these receptors: a woman aged 18-29 years who had recovered from COVID-19. Each CDR3 is given with its conserved first and last residue. D genes are given only for firm matches. Size tells how often a clone was seen (once, few, many) or the class of an expanded clone, and some rows leave it out.

j_call: TRBJ2-7; clone_size: -; v_call: TRBV20-1; d_call: -; cdr3_nt: TGCAGTGCTAGCGGGAGTCGGGAGCAGTACTTC; cdr3_aa: CSASGSREQYF
j_call: TRBJ2-7; clone_size: -; v_call: TRBV11-2; d_call: TRBD1; cdr3_nt: TGTGCCAGCAGCTTAGACCGTAGGGACAGGGGAGAGCAGTACTTC; cdr3_aa: CASSLDRRDRGEQYF
j_call: TRBJ2-1; clone_size: -; v_call: TRBV28; d_call: TRBD2; cdr3_nt: TGTGCCAGCAGTTCTTCCCCATCCGGGACTAGCGCGTACAATGAGCAGTTCTTC; cdr3_aa: CASSSSPSGTSAYNEQFF
j_call: TRBJ2-1; clone_size: -; v_call: TRBV2; d_call: -; cdr3_nt: TGTGCCAGCAGTGAATTCATGGACACCAGGTTCTTC; cdr3_aa: CASSEFMDTRFF
j_call: TRBJ2-7; clone_size: -; v_call: TRBV4-2; d_call: -; cdr3_nt: TGTGCCAGCAGCCAAGAATTTCACAGGGGAGGTGACGAGCAGTACTTC; cdr3_aa: CASSQEFHRGGDEQYF
j_call: TRBJ2-3; clone_size: -; v_call: TRBV9; d_call: -; cdr3_nt: TGTGCCAGCAGCGTAACCCTCGGGGATACGCAGTATTTT; cdr3_aa: CASSVTLGDTQYF
j_call: TRBJ1-2; clone_size: -; v_call: TRBV19; d_call: TRBD1; cdr3_nt: TGTGCCAGTAGAAGGACAGGAGCTAACTATGGCTACACCTTC; cdr3_aa: CASRRTGANYGYTF
j_call: TRBJ1-1; clone_size: -; v_call: TRBV7-9; d_call: -; cdr3_nt: TGTGCCAGCACCGACCCAGGGGACACTGAAGCTTTCTTT; cdr3_aa: CASTDPGDTEAFF
j_call: TRBJ1-2; clone_size: once; v_call: TRBV6-2/TRBV6-3; d_call: TRBD1; cdr3_nt: TGTGCCAGCAGCAACATAAACTCGGACAGGGGTAATGGCTACACCTTC; cdr3_aa: CASSNINSDRGNGYTF
j_call: TRBJ2-1; clone_size: -; v_call: TRBV13; d_call: TRBD2; cdr3_nt: TGTGCCAGCAGCACCGGGACTAGCGGTACCAATGAGCAGTTCTTC; cdr3_aa: CASSTGTSGTNEQFF
j_call: TRBJ1-5; clone_size: -; v_call: TRBV7-8; d_call: -; cdr3_nt: TGTGCCAGCAGCTTATCCCGACTGGCGCAGCCCCAGCATTTT; cdr3_aa: CASSLSRLAQPQHF
j_call: TRBJ2-3; clone_size: -; v_call: TRBV4-2; d_call: -; cdr3_nt: TGTGCCAGCAGCCCCTGGTCGGGAGGGGGCGGAGATACGCAGTATTTT; cdr3_aa: CASSPWSGGGGDTQYF
j_call: TRBJ2-7; clone_size: -; v_call: TRBV5-4; d_call: TRBD1; cdr3_nt: TGTGCCAGCAGCTCCGGGACAGGGGGGTCTGTGTCCTACGAGCAGTACTTT; cdr3_aa: CASSSGTGGSVSYEQYF
j_call: TRBJ2-1; clone_size: -; v_call: TRBV10-3; d_call: TRBD2; cdr3_nt: TGTGCCTCAAGTCCAGGGACTAGCGGAACCTACAATGAGCAGTTCTTC; cdr3_aa: CASSPGTSGTYNEQFF
j_call: TRBJ2-1; clone_size: -; v_call: TRBV7-3; d_call: -; cdr3_nt: TGTGCCAGCAGCGCGGGGCCTTCCCCGGGCAATGAGCAGTTCTTC; cdr3_aa: CASSAGPSPGNEQFF
j_call: TRBJ2-1; clone_size: once; v_call: TRBV7-2; d_call: -; cdr3_nt: TGTGCCAGCAGTCTGAGGGTAGCGTACGGTGAGCAGTTCTTC; cdr3_aa: CASSLRVAYGEQFF
j_call: TRBJ1-4; clone_size: -; v_call: TRBV28; d_call: TRBD1; cdr3_nt: TGTGCCAGCAGTTTAGTGAACAGGGGTAGGGAAAAACTGTTTTTT; cdr3_aa: CASSLVNRGREKLFF
j_call: TRBJ1-6; clone_size: -; v_call: TRBV3-1/TRBV3-2; d_call: -; cdr3_nt: TGTGCCAGCAGCCGTAGGGGCTGGGATTCACCCCTCCACTTT; cdr3_aa: CASSRRGWDSPLHF
j_call: TRBJ2-1; clone_size: -; v_call: TRBV5-6; d_call: TRBD2; cdr3_nt: TGTGCCAGCAGCTTGGAGCGGGGTTTGGGTAGCGGGAATAATGAGCAGTTCTTC; cdr3_aa: CASSLERGLGSGNNEQFF
j_call: TRBJ1-5; clone_size: -; v_call: TRBV2; d_call: TRBD1; cdr3_nt: TGTGCCAGCAATCCCGGGACAGGGGTAAATCAGCCCCAGCATTTT; cdr3_aa: CASNPGTGVNQPQHF
j_call: TRBJ2-3; clone_size: few; v_call: TRBV10-3; d_call: -; cdr3_nt: TGTGCCATCAGTGAGTGGCGGACAGATACGCAGTATTTT; cdr3_aa: CAISEWRTDTQYF
j_call: TRBJ1-6; clone_size: -; v_call: TRBV5-1; d_call: -; cdr3_nt: TGCGCCAGCAGCGAACAGCCACTGTCGGCGAGTAATTCACCCCTCCACTTT; cdr3_aa: CASSEQPLSASNSPLHF
j_call: TRBJ2-3; clone_size: -; v_call: TRBV11-2; d_call: -; cdr3_nt: TGTGCCAGCAGCGTCCGTAGCGGACCCCGAGATACGCAGTATTTT; cdr3_aa: CASSVRSGPRDTQYF
j_call: TRBJ2-5; clone_size: -; v_call: TRBV7-8; d_call: -; cdr3_nt: TGTGCCAGCAGGCAGGCCCTACAAGAGACCCAGTACTTC; cdr3_aa: CASRQALQETQYF
j_call: TRBJ2-7; clone_size: -; v_call: TRBV19; d_call: -; cdr3_nt: TGTGCCAGTAGTATTGGGCAGTTCTACGAGCAGTACTTC; cdr3_aa: CASSIGQFYEQYF
j_call: TRBJ1-2; clone_size: once; v_call: TRBV3-1/TRBV3-2; d_call: -; cdr3_nt: TGTGCCAGCAGCCAAGTGGTTGGAGGGGGAGGGTATGGCTACACCTTC; cdr3_aa: CASSQVVGGGGYGYTF
j_call: TRBJ2-7; clone_size: -; v_call: TRBV7-2; d_call: TRBD1; cdr3_nt: TGTGCCAGCAGCCTAGGCAGTATGGGGACAGGGATTTACGAGCAGTACTTC; cdr3_aa: CASSLGSMGTGIYEQYF
j_call: TRBJ2-3; clone_size: -; v_call: TRBV4-1; d_call: TRBD2; cdr3_nt: TGCGCCAGCAGCCAAGATGGCGGCGGGAGCTCAGATACGCAGTATTTT; cdr3_aa: CASSQDGGGSSDTQYF
j_call: TRBJ2-5; clone_size: -; v_call: TRBV6-6; d_call: -; cdr3_nt: TGTGCCAGCAGTCCGGTTAGTCCTAACCTCCCGTACTTC; cdr3_aa: CASSPVSPNLPYF
j_call: TRBJ2-7; clone_size: -; v_call: TRBV6-5; d_call: -; cdr3_nt: TGTGCCAGCAGTTACTCCCGACAACCCAGCGAGCAGTACTTC; cdr3_aa: CASSYSRQPSEQYF
j_call: TRBJ2-7; clone_size: -; v_call: TRBV28; d_call: TRBD2; cdr3_nt: TGTGCCAGCACATCTAGCGGGAGGGCCGAGCAGTACTTC; cdr3_aa: CASTSSGRAEQYF
j_call: TRBJ1-6; clone_size: -; v_call: TRBV25-1; d_call: -; cdr3_nt: TGTGCCAGCTCCAGGGGCTATAATTCACCCCTCCACTTT; cdr3_aa: CASSRGYNSPLHF
j_call: TRBJ2-7; clone_size: -; v_call: TRBV27; d_call: -; cdr3_nt: TGTGCCAGCAGTCGAACCCGCGGGGAGCAGTACTTC; cdr3_aa: CASSRTRGEQYF
j_call: TRBJ2-7; clone_size: -; v_call: TRBV27; d_call: TRBD1; cdr3_nt: TGTGCCAGCAGCCGCGGACAGGGAAAGAGCTACGAGCAGTACTTC; cdr3_aa: CASSRGQGKSYEQYF
j_call: TRBJ2-1; clone_size: once; v_call: TRBV10-3; d_call: TRBD2; cdr3_nt: TGTGCCACCCGGGACTACCAATTGGGTGAGCAGTTCTTC; cdr3_aa: CATRDYQLGEQFF
j_call: TRBJ1-1; clone_size: -; v_call: TRBV7-9; d_call: TRBD1; cdr3_nt: TGTGCCAGCAGCTTAGGGACAGGGCCTAGAGCTTTCTTT; cdr3_aa: CASSLGTGPRAFF
j_call: TRBJ2-7; clone_size: -; v_call: TRBV5-1; d_call: -; cdr3_nt: TGCGCCAGCAGCTTGGGGCTAGCGCTCTCCTACGAGCAGTACTTC; cdr3_aa: CASSLGLALSYEQYF
j_call: TRBJ2-3; clone_size: -; v_call: TRBV25-1; d_call: -; cdr3_nt: TGTGCCAGCACGCAGGGGCCCAACACAGATACGCAGTATTTT; cdr3_aa: CASTQGPNTDTQYF
j_call: TRBJ1-1; clone_size: once; v_call: TRBV30; d_call: -; cdr3_nt: TGTGCCTGGAGCGCCGGACAGTTTGTCTTGAACACTGAAGCTTTCTTT; cdr3_aa: CAWSAGQFVLNTEAFF
j_call: TRBJ1-2; clone_size: few; v_call: TRBV6-2/TRBV6-3; d_call: -; cdr3_nt: TGTGCCAGCAGTTTGGACTTCTGGGTTGGCTACACCTTC; cdr3_aa: CASSLDFWVGYTF
j_call: TRBJ2-2; clone_size: -; v_call: TRBV11-2; d_call: -; cdr3_nt: TGTGCCAGCAGCTTCAGGGGTGCCGGGGAGCTGTTTTTT; cdr3_aa: CASSFRGAGELFF
j_call: TRBJ2-7; clone_size: -; v_call: TRBV5-6; d_call: -; cdr3_nt: TGTGCCAGCAGCTTGTACACCCTTTCCTACGAGCAGTACTTC; cdr3_aa: CASSLYTLSYEQYF
j_call: TRBJ1-5; clone_size: -; v_call: TRBV18; d_call: -; cdr3_nt: TGTGCCAGCTCACGTGAGGGTGTTCAGCCCCAGCATTTT; cdr3_aa: CASSREGVQPQHF
j_call: TRBJ2-7; clone_size: -; v_call: TRBV19; d_call: TRBD2; cdr3_nt: TGTGCCAGTAGTCCTGGTAACGCGGGGGCCTACGAGCAGTACTTC; cdr3_aa: CASSPGNAGAYEQYF
j_call: TRBJ2-2; clone_size: -; v_call: TRBV28; d_call: -; cdr3_nt: TGTGCCAGCAGTTTGGCCCTAAACAGGGCCGGGGAGCTGTTTTTT; cdr3_aa: CASSLALNRAGELFF
j_call: TRBJ2-3; clone_size: -; v_call: TRBV7-8; d_call: -; cdr3_nt: TGTGCCAGCAGCTCGGGTACGCAGGGCTTCACAGATACGCAGTATTTT; cdr3_aa: CASSSGTQGFTDTQYF